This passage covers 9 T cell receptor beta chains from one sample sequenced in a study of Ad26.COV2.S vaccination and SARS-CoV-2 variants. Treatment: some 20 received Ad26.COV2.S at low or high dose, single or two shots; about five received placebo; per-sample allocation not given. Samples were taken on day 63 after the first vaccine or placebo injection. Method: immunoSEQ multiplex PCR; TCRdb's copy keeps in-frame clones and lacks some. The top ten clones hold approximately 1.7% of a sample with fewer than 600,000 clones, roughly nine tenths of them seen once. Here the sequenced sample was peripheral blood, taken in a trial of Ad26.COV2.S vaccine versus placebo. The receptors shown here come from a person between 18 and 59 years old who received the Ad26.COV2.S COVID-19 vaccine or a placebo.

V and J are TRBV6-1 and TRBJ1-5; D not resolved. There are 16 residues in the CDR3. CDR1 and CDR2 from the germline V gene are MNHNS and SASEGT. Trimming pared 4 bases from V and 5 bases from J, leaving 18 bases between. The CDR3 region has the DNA TGTGCCAGCAGTGGTCGCGCCGGGAGAACAGATCAGCCCCAGCATTTT. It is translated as CASSGRAGRTDQPQHF.

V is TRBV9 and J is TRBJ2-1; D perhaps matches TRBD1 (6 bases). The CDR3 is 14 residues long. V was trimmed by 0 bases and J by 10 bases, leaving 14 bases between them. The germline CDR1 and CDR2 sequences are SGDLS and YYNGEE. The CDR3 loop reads CASSVEPQGWEQFF. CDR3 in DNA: TGTGCCAGCAGCGTAGAACCCCAGGGGTGGGAGCAGTTCTTC. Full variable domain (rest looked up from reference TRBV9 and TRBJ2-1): DSGVTQTPKHLITATGQRVTLRCSPRSGDLSVYWYQQSLDQGLQFLIQYYNGEERAKGNILERFSAQQFPDLHSELNLSSLELGDSALYFCASSVEPQGWEQFFGPGTRLTVL.

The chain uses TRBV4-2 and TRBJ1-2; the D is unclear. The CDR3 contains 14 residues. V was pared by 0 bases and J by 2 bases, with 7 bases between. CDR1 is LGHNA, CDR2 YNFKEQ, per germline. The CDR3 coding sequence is TGTGCCAGCAGCCAAGATGGGCAGAACTATGGCTACACCTTC. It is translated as CASSQDGQNYGYTF.

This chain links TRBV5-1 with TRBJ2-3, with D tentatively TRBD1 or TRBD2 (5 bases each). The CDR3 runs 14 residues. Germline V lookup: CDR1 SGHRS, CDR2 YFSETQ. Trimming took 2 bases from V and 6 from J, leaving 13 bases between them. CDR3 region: CASSLAETGDTQYF. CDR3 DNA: TGCGCCAGCAGCTTAGCGGAAACAGGCGATACGCAGTATTTT. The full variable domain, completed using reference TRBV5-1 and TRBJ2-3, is KAGVTQTPRYLIKTRGQQVTLSCSPISGHRSVSWYQQTPGQGLQFLFEYFSETQRNKGNFPGRFSGRQFSNSRSEMNVSTLELGDSALYLCASSLAETGDTQYFGPGTRLTVL.

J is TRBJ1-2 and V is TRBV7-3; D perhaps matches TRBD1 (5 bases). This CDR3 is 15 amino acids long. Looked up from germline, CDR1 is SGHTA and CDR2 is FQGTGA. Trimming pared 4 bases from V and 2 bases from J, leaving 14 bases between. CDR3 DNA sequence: TGTGCCAGCAGCTCGGACGTTGGGGGAAACTATGGCTACACCTTC. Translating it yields CASSSDVGGNYGYTF.

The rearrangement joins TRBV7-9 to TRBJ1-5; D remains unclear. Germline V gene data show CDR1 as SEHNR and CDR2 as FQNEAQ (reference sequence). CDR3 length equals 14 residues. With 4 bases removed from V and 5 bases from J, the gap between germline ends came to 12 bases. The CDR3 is CASSSDLSYQPQHF. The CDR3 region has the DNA TGTGCCAGCAGCTCGGATCTTTCGTATCAGCCCCAGCATTTT.

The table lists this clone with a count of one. The CDR3 bases are TGTGCCAGCAGTAAACAGGGGGCGATTCTCTCCTATAATTCACCCCTCCACTTT. Its protein is CASSKQGAILSYNSPLHF. The chain uses TRBV6-2 or TRBV6-3 and TRBJ1-6, with 9 bases that match TRBD1. Germline CDR1 and CDR2: MNHEY and SVGEGT. V gave up 5 bases and J gave up 0 bases; unmatched junction bases: 8. The CDR3 has 18 residues.

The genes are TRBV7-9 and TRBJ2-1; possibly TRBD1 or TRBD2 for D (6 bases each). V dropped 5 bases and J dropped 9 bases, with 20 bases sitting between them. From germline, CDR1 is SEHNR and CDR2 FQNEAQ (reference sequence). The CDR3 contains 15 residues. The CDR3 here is CASSVRGPRVFEQFF. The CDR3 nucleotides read TGTGCCAGCAGCGTACGGGGGCCCCGCGTCTTTGAGCAGTTCTTC.

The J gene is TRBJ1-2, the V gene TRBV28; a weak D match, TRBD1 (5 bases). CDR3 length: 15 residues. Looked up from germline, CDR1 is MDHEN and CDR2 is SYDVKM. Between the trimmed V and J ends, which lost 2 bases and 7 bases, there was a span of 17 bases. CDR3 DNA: TGTGCCAGCAGTTTACGTCCAAAAAGGACATCTGGCTACACCTTC. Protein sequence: CASSLRPKRTSGYTF.